Here is one T cell receptor beta chain with its context. Authors' data handling: Reference gene primer amplification in the assay estimated nucleated cell counts. Assay used: immunoSEQ multiplex PCR; TCRdb lists only in-frame clones, some missing. V and J calls and clone size are as listed in that table; D and trimming were resolved from the DNA. There are about 260,000 clones in the sample; about 89% occur only once, and around 1.5% lies in the top ten. Germline V gene data show CDR1 as SGHTA and CDR2 as FQGNSA. The trim removed 4 bases at V and 9 bases at J, leaving 5 bases unmatched. The CDR3 spans 14 residues. These data come from a study of blood T cell repertoires in COVID-19. At the level of the study: The samples span acute and convalescent COVID-19 from the United States, Italy and Spain. Sources were T cells, B-cell-depleted T cells, or PBMCs; the material itself was cDNA or gDNA.

The rearrangement joins TRBV7-2 to TRBJ1-6, with 8 nucleotides matching TRBD1. The receptor was derived from a woman between 40 and 55 years old who had recovered from COVID-19. Material for sequencing was peripheral blood. The CDR3 spells CASSYRQGTSPLHF. The DNA for the CDR3 is TGTGCCAGCAGCTACCGACAGGGGACTTCACCCCTCCACTTT.